Listed here are 2 T cell receptor beta chains from one sample, sequenced in a study of blood T cells in healthy people across ages. The use of a sample-barcoded 5' primer and a J-beta primer mix characterized a second PCR of 7 to 11 cycles. TCRdb ran MiXCR on the 5' RACE reads and lists one entry per CDR3 protein. Of roughly 730,000 distinct CDR3 sequences in the sample, about 56% were seen once. Sequencing was done on a sample of blood. All receptors come from a man aged 35-49 years in good health.

This chain links TRBV15 with TRBJ1-6; 7 bases fit TRBD1. After removal of 6 bases from V and 4 bases from J, the junction contained 12 bases not matched to a gene. Germline V lookup: CDR1 LNHNV, CDR2 YYDKDF (reference sequence). This CDR3 region has 17 residues. The CDR3 DNA reads TGTGCCACCAGAGACAGCACCGGGACAGATTATAATTCACCCCTCCACTTT. It is translated as CATRDSTGTDYNSPLHF.

The gene calls are TRBV28 and TRBJ2-7; TRBD1 matches 9 bases. There are 16 residues in the CDR3. CDR1 is MDHEN, CDR2 SYDVKM, per germline. V gave up 5 bases and J gave up 5 bases; unmatched junction bases: 13. This chain's CDR3 is CASSPPPGTGSDEQYF. The CDR3 region has the DNA TGTGCCAGCAGTCCTCCACCCGGGACAGGGAGCGACGAGCAGTACTTC. The variable domain in full, with the rest retrieved from reference TRBV28 and TRBJ2-7, is DVKVTQSSRYLVKRTGEKVFLECVQDMDHENMFWYRQDPGLGLRLIYFSYDVKMKEKGDIPEGYSVSREKKERFSLILESASTNQTSMYLCASSPPPGTGSDEQYFGPGTRLTVT.